A single sample gave rise to the 29 T cell receptor beta chains below, sequenced in a study of Ad26.COV2.S vaccination and SARS-CoV-2 variants. TCRdb's table, derived via immunoSEQ multiplex PCR, lists solely in-frame clones and lacks some. Here the sample spans 200,000 to 250,000 clones, approximately 90% being singletons. Treatment here: roughly 20 received Ad26.COV2.S at low or high dose, single or two shots; roughly 5 received placebo; per-sample allocation not given. Sample collection was performed on day 63 after the first vaccine or placebo injection. This specimen was peripheral blood, taken in a trial of Ad26.COV2.S vaccine versus placebo. Receptors originate from a person aged 18-60 years who received the Ad26.COV2.S COVID-19 vaccine or a placebo.

CDR3 DNA sequence: TGCGCCAGCAGCTTGGATTGGGGCACAGATACGCAGTATTTT. This sequence encodes CASSLDWGTDTQYF. V gene TRBV5-1 combines with J gene TRBJ2-3; D unclear. The germline V gene has CDR1 SGHRS and CDR2 YFSETQ. The CDR3 loop spans 14 amino acids. Trimming cost V 0 bases and J 1 base, with 6 bases left between them.

V usage is TRBV27 and J usage is TRBJ1-5; 9 positions agree with TRBD1. V lost 6 bases to trimming and J lost 7 bases; unmatched junction nucleotides: 7. The CDR3 spans 14 residues. Per the germline V gene, CDR1 is MNHEY and CDR2 is SMNVEV (reference sequence). CDR3 nucleotide sequence: TGTGCCAGCAGATTACAGGGGGCGGGACAGCCCCAGCATTTT. This gives the protein CASRLQGAGQPQHF.

V and J are TRBV29-1 and TRBJ2-5; D not certain. Trimming shortened V by 6 bases and J by 0 bases, and 11 bases separated the two germline ends. CDR1 SQVTM and CDR2 ANQGSEA come from the germline V gene. The CDR3 sequence is 13 residues long. The CDR3 sequence is CSVMKQNQETQYF. The CDR3 DNA is TGCAGCGTCATGAAACAGAACCAAGAGACCCAGTACTTC.

This chain joins TRBV10-1 and TRBJ1-5; no firm D call. Per germline, CDR1 WNHNN and CDR2 SYGVQD (reference sequence). V was pared by 2 bases and J by 2 bases, with 16 bases between. This CDR3 spans 17 amino acids. The CDR3 loop is CASSERGREWGNQPQHF. In nucleotides, the CDR3 is TGCGCCAGCAGTGAGCGCGGGCGGGAGTGGGGCAATCAGCCCCAGCATTTT.

This chain links TRBV19 with TRBJ2-1; possible D gene TRBD1, 5 bases. Germline V CDR1 and CDR2: LNHDA, SQIVND (reference sequence). Trimming took off 2 bases at V and 4 bases at J, with 15 bases between the two ends. There are 16 residues in the CDR3. The CDR3 coding sequence is TGTGCCAGTAGTATAACAGGTCAGGTCCAGTACAATGAGCAGTTCTTC. Amino acid sequence: CASSITGQVQYNEQFF.

The V call is TRBV7-9, the J call TRBJ1-1; D not resolved. The CDR3 has 15 residues. Germline-derived CDR1 and CDR2 are SEHNR and FQNEAQ (reference sequence). V lost 1 base, J lost 0 bases, and 9 bases lay in between. CDR3 nucleotide sequence: TGTGCCAGCAGCTTAGAGGACGGCATGAACACTGAAGCTTTCTTT. This gives the protein CASSLEDGMNTEAFF. Full variable domain (missing parts from reference TRBV7-9 and TRBJ1-1): DTGVSQNPRHKITKRGQNVTFRCDPISEHNRLYWYRQTLGQGPEFLTYFQNEAQLEKSRLLSDRFSAERPKGSFSTLEIQRTEQGDSAMYLCASSLEDGMNTEAFFGQGTRLTVV.

V gene TRBV7-2 combines with J gene TRBJ2-5; D might be TRBD2 (6 bases). There are 14 residues in the CDR3. The V gene's germline CDR1 is SGHTA and CDR2 FQGNSA. V was cut by 5 bases and J by 1 base, with 11 bases left in between. The chain's CDR3 is CASSDAGLQETQYF. The CDR3 DNA sequence: TGTGCCAGCAGCGACGCGGGACTCCAAGAGACCCAGTACTTC. The full variable domain, with the rest looked up from reference TRBV7-2 and TRBJ2-5, is GAGVSQSPSNKVTEKGKDVELRCDPISGHTALYWYRQSLGQGLEFLIYFQGNSAPDKSGLPSDRFSAERTGGSVSTLTIQRTQQEDSAVYLCASSDAGLQETQYFGPGTRLLVL.

The rearrangement uses TRBV9 and TRBJ1-6; no firm D call. Germline CDR1 and CDR2: SGDLS and YYNGEE. CDR3 length: 18 residues. V was clipped by 1 base and J by 7 bases, with 21 bases between them. CDR3 DNA: TGTGCCAGCAGCGTAACCCGGGGTAACACACACTTGAATTCACCCCTCCACTTT. This sequence encodes CASSVTRGNTHLNSPLHF.

This chain uses TRBV5-1 with TRBJ2-7; D remains unclear. The V and J ends lost 1 base and 1 base respectively, with 6 bases between them. Looked up from germline, CDR1 is SGHRS and CDR2 is YFSETQ. The CDR3 sequence is 13 residues long. In DNA form, the CDR3 reads TGCGCCAGCAGCTTGTTAGGTTCCTACGAGCAGTACTTC. The encoded protein is CASSLLGSYEQYF.

V and J are TRBV25-1 and TRBJ1-6, with TRBD1 as a possible D gene (5 bases). Per germline, CDR1 MGHDK and CDR2 SYGVNS. The CDR3 extends over 15 amino acids. V was trimmed by 6 bases and J by 5 bases, leaving 14 bases between them. CDR3 nucleotide sequence: TGTGCCAGCAGAAAAACGACAGAAAATAATTCACCCCTCCACTTT. It yields the protein CASRKTTENNSPLHF.

The chain carries TRBV19 and TRBJ2-2; D is tentatively TRBD1 or TRBD2 (5 bases each). Germline V gives CDR1 LNHDA, CDR2 SQIVND (reference sequence). Trimming pared 5 bases from V and 6 bases from J, leaving 7 bases between. The CDR3 consists of 12 residues. This chain's CDR3 is CASSRGPGELFF. The CDR3 DNA reads as TGTGCCAGTAGTCGGGGCCCCGGGGAGCTGTTTTTT. Full variable domain (rest looked up from reference TRBV19 and TRBJ2-2): DGGITQSPKYLFRKEGQNVTLSCEQNLNHDAMYWYRQDPGQGLRLIYYSQIVNDFQKGDIAEGYSVSREKKESFPLTVTSAQKNPTAFYLCASSRGPGELFFGEGSRLTVL.

The gene calls are TRBV7-9 and TRBJ2-3; TRBD2 agrees at 12 bases. The CDR3 spans 18 residues. J was trimmed by 1 base and V by 0 bases; bases with no gene match: 5. Germline V gene sequence: CDR1 SEHNR, CDR2 FQNEAQ (reference sequence). The CDR3 region has the DNA TGTGCCAGCAGCTTAGCTGGACTAGCGGGGAGGGGCACAGATACGCAGTATTTT. This encodes CASSLAGLAGRGTDTQYF.

The V call is TRBV6-5, the J call TRBJ1-3; TRBD1 matches at 7 bases. The CDR3 runs 15 residues. Trimming cost V 8 bases and J 3 bases; bases outside gene matches: 10. The V gene's germline CDR1 is MNHEY and CDR2 SVGAGI. The CDR3: CASGSTGVGGNTIYF. The CDR3 coding sequence is TGTGCCAGCGGTTCCACAGGGGTGGGTGGAAACACCATATATTTT.

The CDR3 loop is CASSSAGISGANVLTF. DNA for the CDR3: TGTGCCAGTAGTTCAGCGGGGATCTCTGGGGCCAACGTCCTGACTTTC. The chain couples TRBV19 to TRBJ2-6, with 7 bases lining up with TRBD2. Germline V gives CDR1 LNHDA, CDR2 SQIVND (reference sequence). CDR3 length: 16 amino acids. J gave up 0 bases and V 5 bases, and 4 bases lay outside the gene matches.

Written as DNA, the CDR3 is TGTGCCAGCAGTTTAGGGTTTCCCGCCTACGAGCAGTACTTC. Protein sequence: CASSLGFPAYEQYF. The rearrangement uses TRBV28 and TRBJ2-7; D gene ambiguous. V gave up 2 bases and J gave up 2 bases, with 10 bases separating them. The CDR3 is 14 amino acids. Germline CDR1 is MDHEN and CDR2 is SYDVKM.

This clone was detected only a few times. This chain uses TRBV27 with TRBJ2-3; D is undetermined. The CDR3 has 16 amino acids. Germline CDR1 is MNHEY and CDR2 is SMNVEV (reference sequence). V was cut by 2 bases and J by 2 bases, with 14 bases left in between. CDR3: CASSLRRSTITDTQYF. In nucleotides, the CDR3 is TGTGCCAGCAGTTTACGGCGGTCTACCATCACAGATACGCAGTATTTT.

The chain recombines TRBV3-1 (or the pseudogene TRBV3-2) with TRBJ2-7, with 7 bases lining up with TRBD1. J lost 0 bases, V lost 0 bases, and 8 bases had no gene match. Germline CDR1 is LGHDT and CDR2 is YNNKEL (reference sequence). CDR3 length: 17 amino acids. The CDR3 bases are TGTGCCAGCAGCCAAGATTGGGACAGTCCGAGCTCCTACGAGCAGTACTTC. Translated: CASSQDWDSPSSYEQYF.

The chain links TRBV30 to TRBJ1-1, with TRBD1 matching 7 bases. Germline loops: CDR1 GTSNPN, CDR2 SVGIG (reference sequence). This CDR3 contains 13 residues. The ends lost 2 bases at V and 3 bases at J; junction bases unmatched: 3. The CDR3 loop is CAWSITGDTEAFF. CDR3 nucleotide sequence: TGTGCCTGGAGTATCACAGGGGACACTGAAGCTTTCTTT.

The rearrangement joins TRBV7-9 to TRBJ2-7; 10 bases are shared with TRBD2. V trimming: 3 bases; J trimming: 3 bases; junction bases outside the gene matches: 5. This CDR3 is 15 amino acids long. From germline, CDR1 is SEHNR and CDR2 FQNEAQ (reference sequence). CDR3 DNA: TGTGCCAGCAGCTTTGCCGGGACTAGCGTCTACGAGCAGTACTTC. Translation: CASSFAGTSVYEQYF.

The table lists this clone with a few counts. The V gene is TRBV6-5, the J gene TRBJ2-1, with 7 bases matching TRBD1. V lost 5 bases and J lost 1; bases outside the gene matches: 5. Germline V gene sequence: CDR1 MNHEY, CDR2 SVGAGI. The CDR3 consists of 15 residues. This CDR3 reads CASSHTGVSYNEQFF. The CDR3 coding sequence is TGTGCCAGCAGTCATACAGGGGTTTCCTACAATGAGCAGTTCTTC.

DNA of the CDR3: TGCGCCAGCAGCTTGGGGGGCGCAGGCACAGATACGCAGTATTTT. This sequence encodes CASSLGGAGTDTQYF. The chain links TRBV5-1 to TRBJ2-3; TRBD1 might be the D (5 bases). V was cut by 0 bases and J by 1 base, with 9 bases left in between. Germline CDR1 reads SGHRS; CDR2 reads YFSETQ. CDR3 size: 15 residues. Using reference TRBV5-1 and TRBJ2-3 for the parts outside the CDR3, the full variable domain is KAGVTQTPRYLIKTRGQQVTLSCSPISGHRSVSWYQQTPGQGLQFLFEYFSETQRNKGNFPGRFSGRQFSNSRSEMNVSTLELGDSALYLCASSLGGAGTDTQYFGPGTRLTVL.

A single count supports this clone. The chain links TRBV9 to TRBJ1-2; TRBD1 is a possible D gene (5 bases). In germline, CDR1 is SGDLS, CDR2 YYNGEE. The CDR3 runs 12 residues. Trimming took off 7 bases at V and 4 bases at J, with 11 bases between the two ends. Here the CDR3 reads CASQGPSYGYTF. The CDR3 nucleotides are TGTGCCAGCCAGGGACCGTCCTATGGCTACACCTTC.

The V call is TRBV18, the J call TRBJ2-5; the match to TRBD1 covers 10 bases. The CDR3 loop spans 16 amino acids. Germline-derived CDR1 and CDR2 are KGHSH and LQKENI. V was pared by 2 bases and J by 4 bases, with 7 bases of the junction left unmatched. For the CDR3, the DNA is TGTGCCAGCTCACCAATACCGTGGACAGGGGGAGAGACCCAGTACTTC. Its translation: CASSPIPWTGGETQYF.

This rearrangement joins TRBV9 to TRBJ2-7; 9 nucleotides match TRBD2. This CDR3 spans 14 amino acids. Germline V CDR1 and CDR2: SGDLS, YYNGEE. J lost 6 bases, V lost 4 bases, and 8 bases had no gene match. The CDR3 DNA sequence: TGTGCCAGCAGCAAGTCGGGCGGGAGGGCCGAGCAGTACTTC. It encodes CASSKSGGRAEQYF.

The rearrangement joins TRBV7-6 to TRBJ2-7, with 9 nucleotides matching TRBD1. V shed 2 bases, J shed 0 bases, and the junction held 5 bases outside the gene matches. The germline V gene has CDR1 SGHVS and CDR2 FNYEAQ. CDR3 size: 16 residues. The CDR3, as DNA: TGTGCCAGCAGCTTATTAAGGGACAGGGACTCCTACGAGCAGTACTTC. Its translation is CASSLLRDRDSYEQYF. Full variable domain (missing parts from reference TRBV7-6 and TRBJ2-7): GAGVSQSPRYKVTKRGQDVALRCDPISGHVSLYWYRQALGQGPEFLTYFNYEAQQDKSGLPNDRFSAERPEGSISTLTIQRTEQRDSAMYRCASSLLRDRDSYEQYFGPGTRLTVT.

This chain links TRBV29-1 with TRBJ2-1, with D maybe TRBD1 (5 bases). CDR1 and CDR2 (germline): SQVTM, ANQGSEA. The CDR3 is made up of 14 amino acids. The V gene lost 5 bases and the J gene lost 0 bases, with 11 bases spanning the gap. The CDR3 is CSVPRQSSYNEQFF. The CDR3 bases are TGCAGCGTTCCAAGACAGAGCTCCTACAATGAGCAGTTCTTC.

This clone appeared a few times. The chain uses TRBV6-5 and TRBJ2-2; 9 positions agree with TRBD1. Trimming took 0 bases from V and 7 from J; bases not matched to a gene: 6. CDR3 length: 16 amino acids. CDR1 is MNHEY, CDR2 SVGAGI, per germline. CDR3 coding DNA: TGTGCCAGCAGTTACTCGGGGACAGGGATAGACGGGGAGCTGTTTTTT. Its translation: CASSYSGTGIDGELFF.

The rearrangement uses TRBV11-2 and TRBJ2-1; 8 nucleotides match TRBD2. The CDR3 is 18 amino acids. Germline V gene sequence: CDR1 SGHAT, CDR2 FQNNGV. J lost 1 base, V lost 1 base, and 9 bases had no gene match. The CDR3: CASSLAGGAFGSYNEQFF. In DNA form, the CDR3 reads TGTGCCAGCAGCTTAGCGGGGGGGGCGTTTGGTTCCTACAATGAGCAGTTCTTC.

V usage is TRBV10-1 and J usage is TRBJ2-7, with 7 nucleotides matching TRBD1. Germline assignment: CDR1 WNHNN and CDR2 SYGVQD (reference sequence). The CDR3 consists of 16 residues. The V segment lost 3 bases and the J segment 2 bases; nucleotides outside the gene matches: 10. The CDR3 protein is CASSDLTGKGPYEQYF. The DNA for the CDR3 is TGCGCCAGCAGTGATCTGACAGGGAAGGGGCCCTACGAGCAGTACTTC.